The 28 T cell receptor beta chains below all came from one sample that was sequenced in a study of Tregs in tolerant kidney transplant recipients (dated by TCRdb to about 2019). The library was prepared using the immunoSEQ multiplex PCR assay. As stored in TCRdb, this immuneACCESS dataset retains in-frame rearrangements with V and J assigned. A fraction of the clones does not appear; measured against another copy, unresolved V genes explain less than half of the discrepancy, and the remainder lacks a known reason. In all, the sample holds about 90,000 clones, and over 85% of those were seen once. The ten largest make up 1.6% of the sample. Related donors were used in the transplants with nonmyeloablative bone marrow transplantation, and mixed chimerism was transient in the human trials. Material: CD4+ T cells from blood (PBMCs), obtained 12 months after the transplant. The receptors shown here come from a human patient who received a combined kidney and bone marrow transplant. Some T cells may have been brought in with the graft after a transplant.

This sequence joins TRBV27 and TRBJ2-1; D is unclear. This CDR3 has 14 amino acids. The germline gives CDR1 MNHEY, CDR2 SMNVEV (reference sequence). Trimming stripped 4 bases from V and 3 bases from J, with 10 bases between. CDR3 sequence reads: CASSSRTVYNEQFF. The DNA of the CDR3 is TGTGCCAGCAGTTCCCGTACAGTCTACAATGAGCAGTTCTTC.

Turning to this clone: Germline is not matched at one junction end, which may reflect a read error. Other DNA sequences in the same sample also yield this CDR3. The rearrangement joins TRBV7-9 to TRBJ1-6; the D is unclear. CDR3 length: 13 amino acids. The germline gives CDR1 SEHNR, CDR2 FQNEAQ (reference sequence). The CDR3 nucleotides read TGTGCCAGCAGCTTACCTAAGAATTCCCCCCTCCACTTT. This gives the protein CASSLPKNSPLHF.

The CDR3 loop is CASSTDPMNTEAFF. The DNA of the CDR3 is TGTGCCAGCTCGACAGACCCTATGAACACTGAAGCTTTCTTT. The chain links TRBV7-3 to TRBJ1-1, with D possibly matching TRBD1 (5 bases). The CDR3 loop spans 14 amino acids. V was shortened by 8 bases and J by 0 bases, with 13 bases between the two germline ends. Germline CDR1 and CDR2: SGHTA and FQGTGA.

V and J are TRBV4-3 and TRBJ2-3, with 13 bases aligning to TRBD2. Germline assignment: CDR1 LGHNA and CDR2 YSLEER. CDR3 length: 19 amino acids. Trimming took 0 bases from V and 6 from J; bases not matched to a gene: 12. As DNA, the CDR3 is TGCGCCAGCAGCCAAGATGTTCGAAGGACTAGCGGGGGCGGGGATACGCAGTATTTT. This encodes CASSQDVRRTSGGGDTQYF.

This clone has a single count. The rearrangement uses TRBV7-2 and TRBJ2-1, with 10 bases matching TRBD1. The CDR3 is made up of 15 amino acids. CDR1 and CDR2 from the germline V gene are SGHTA and FQGNSA. V lost 6 bases, J lost 6 bases, and 8 bases stayed unmatched. CDR3 sequence: CASSPQGTGANEQFF. CDR3 DNA: TGTGCCAGCAGTCCCCAGGGGACAGGGGCCAATGAGCAGTTCTTC.

The count of this clone is one. The V gene is TRBV7-2, the J gene TRBJ2-5, with 7 bases that match TRBD2. This CDR3 comprises 14 residues. Germline-derived CDR1 and CDR2 are SGHTA and FQGNSA. With V trimmed by 6 bases and J by 1 base, 5 bases remained unmatched. CDR3 amino acids: CASSKAGSQETQYF. The DNA for the CDR3 is TGTGCCAGCAGTAAAGCGGGGAGCCAAGAGACCCAGTACTTC.

The chain couples TRBV7-2 to TRBJ2-7; the match to TRBD1 covers 7 bases. Germline V gene lookup returns CDR1 SGHTA and CDR2 FQGNSA. This CDR3 has 14 residues. Unmatched junction bases numbered 4, after V lost 5 bases and J lost 0 bases. The chain's CDR3 is CASSTRQGSYEQYF. CDR3 in DNA: TGTGCCAGCAGCACCCGACAGGGCTCCTACGAGCAGTACTTC.

About this clone itself: At one end, the junction sequence differs from germline, possibly due to a read error. V is TRBV7-2 and J is TRBJ2-5; 10 nucleotides align to TRBD2. Germline-derived CDR1 and CDR2 are SGHTA and FQGNSA. The CDR3 is 16 amino acids. The CDR3 loop is CASGLAGGYTKETQYF. The CDR3 nucleotides read TGTGCCAGCGGCTTAGCGGGAGGCTACACTAAAGAGACCCAGTACTTC. The whole variable domain, filled in from reference TRBV7-2 and TRBJ2-5, reads GAGVSQSPSNKVTEKGKDVELRCDPISGHTALYWYRQSLGQGLEFLIYFQGNSAPDKSGLPSDRFSAERTGGSVSTLTIQRTQQEDSAVYLCASGLAGGYTKETQYFGPGTRLLVL.

The V call is TRBV30, the J call TRBJ2-7; a weak D match, TRBD2 (6 bases). V gave up 8 bases and J gave up 3 bases, with 17 bases separating them. The CDR3 contains 13 residues. The germline V gene has CDR1 GTSNPN and CDR2 SVGIG (reference sequence). CDR3 DNA sequence: TGTGCCGATACTGGGAGGTTTGACTACGAGCAGTACTTC. The encoded protein is CADTGRFDYEQYF. Looking up the rest from reference TRBV30 and TRBJ2-7 gives the full variable domain: SQTIHQWPATLVQPVGSPLSLECTVEGTSNPNLYWYRQAAGRGLQLLFYSVGIGQISSEVPQNLSASRPQDRQFILSSKKLLLSDSGFYLCADTGRFDYEQYFGPGTRLTVT.

V and J are TRBV11-3 and TRBJ1-2; D is unclear. V lost 5 bases to trimming and J lost 8 bases, with 21 bases between them. This CDR3 has 15 amino acids. Germline CDR1 and CDR2: SGHNT and YENEEA. The CDR3 bases are TGTGCCAGCAGCATACAACCCAGGACCGAGGGCGGCTACACCTTC. This sequence encodes CASSIQPRTEGGYTF.

This clone was counted only a few times. This sequence joins TRBV7-2 and TRBJ2-5, with 8 bases fitting TRBD2. Germline V gene lookup returns CDR1 SGHTA and CDR2 FQGNSA. V lost 5 bases to trimming and J lost 2 bases; unmatched junction nucleotides: 10. The CDR3 covers 16 residues. The CDR3 region has the DNA TGTGCCAGCAGCGACCGGGGGGGGGCCAATCAAGAGACCCAGTACTTC. Amino acid sequence: CASSDRGGANQETQYF.

This chain uses TRBV29-1 with TRBJ2-5; weak D call: TRBD1 (5 bases). V was trimmed by 4 bases and J by 5 bases, leaving 14 bases between them. The CDR3 is 13 residues long. Germline CDR1 reads SQVTM; CDR2 reads ANQGSEA. The CDR3 sequence: CSVAGIKGETQYF. The CDR3 region has the DNA TGCAGCGTTGCAGGCATTAAGGGGGAGACCCAGTACTTC.

The V gene is TRBV5-1, the J gene TRBJ2-7; 7 nucleotides agree with TRBD1. CDR1 and CDR2 (germline): SGHRS, YFSETQ. The CDR3 extends over 16 amino acids. V lost 3 bases, J lost 2 bases, and 11 bases stayed unmatched. CDR3 coding DNA: TGCGCCAGCAGCTGGAATGACAGGGTAGAAGCCTACGAGCAGTACTTC. Translated, it gives CASSWNDRVEAYEQYF.

In this sample, this clone turned up once. The V gene is TRBV29-1, the J gene TRBJ2-7, with TRBD1 matching over 8 bases. The germline V gene has CDR1 SQVTM and CDR2 ANQGSEA. This CDR3 has 14 residues. Trimming removed 4 bases from V and 3 bases from J; junction bases left unmatched: 8. CDR3 sequence reads: CSVVGTGQHYEQYF. In DNA, the CDR3 is TGCAGCGTTGTCGGGACAGGCCAACACTACGAGCAGTACTTC.

The V call is TRBV30, the J call TRBJ1-2, with 9 bases identical to TRBD1. Germline V lookup: CDR1 GTSNPN, CDR2 SVGIG (reference sequence). After removal of 4 bases from V and 8 bases from J, the junction contained 14 bases not matched to a gene. This CDR3 comprises 15 residues. As DNA, the CDR3 is TGTGCCTGGAAACGGTTACCGGGACAGGGTTGGGGCTACACCTTC. It encodes CAWKRLPGQGWGYTF.

V usage is TRBV9 and J usage is TRBJ1-1; D call uncertain. This CDR3 region has 14 residues. Germline CDR1 SGDLS, CDR2 YYNGEE. V was trimmed by 0 bases and J by 3 bases, leaving 9 bases between them. This CDR3 is CASSVGLRDTEAFF. CDR3 DNA: TGTGCCAGCAGCGTAGGGCTGCGGGACACTGAAGCTTTCTTT.

The chain links TRBV4-1 to TRBJ2-1; 7 positions agree with TRBD2. The V segment lost 4 bases and the J segment 0 bases; nucleotides outside the gene matches: 6. In germline, CDR1 is MGHRA, CDR2 YSYEKL. The CDR3 runs to 16 residues. The CDR3 nucleotides read TGCGCCAGCAGCCCTGGGACTACCCGCTCCTACAATGAGCAGTTCTTC. Translation gives CASSPGTTRSYNEQFF.

V is TRBV7-2 and J is TRBJ2-6, with 7 bases that match TRBD1. Germline CDR1 is SGHTA and CDR2 is FQGNSA. CDR3 length equals 16 residues. V shed 2 bases and J 3 bases; nucleotides not matched to a gene: 4. CDR3 in amino acids: CASSLSGGGGANVLTF. CDR3 DNA sequence: TGTGCCAGCAGCTTATCAGGGGGTGGTGGGGCCAACGTCCTGACTTTC.

This clone was recorded only once. The genes are TRBV29-1 and TRBJ2-5, with D unresolved. The germline CDR1 and CDR2 sequences are SQVTM and ANQGSEA. The CDR3 runs to 13 residues. V dropped 1 base and J dropped 5 bases, with 11 bases sitting between them. The chain's CDR3 is CSVEVGVGETQYF. As DNA, the CDR3 is TGCAGCGTTGAAGTTGGAGTCGGGGAGACCCAGTACTTC.

To note about this clone: The junction departs from the called germline gene at one end, perhaps through a read error. Distinct nucleotide sequences in the sample also encode this CDR3. The CDR3 reads CASSSALRQGNSPLHF. The CDR3 DNA follows: TGTGCCAGCAGCTCGGCCCTAAGACAGGGTAATTCCCCCCTCCACTTT. The chain links TRBV7-8 to TRBJ1-6, with TRBD1 identical over 7 bases. Germline V gives CDR1 SGHVS, CDR2 FQNEAQ. This CDR3 region has 16 residues.

This chain links TRBV29-1 with TRBJ2-2; D not resolved. Germline CDR1 and CDR2: SQVTM and ANQGSEA. V dropped 1 base and J dropped 2 bases, with 8 bases sitting between them. CDR3 length equals 14 residues. The CDR3 reads CSVEVRSNTGELFF. CDR3 sequence (DNA): TGCAGCGTTGAAGTCAGATCCAACACCGGGGAGCTGTTTTTT.

The gene calls are TRBV6-1 and TRBJ2-1, with 11 bases lining up with TRBD2. V dropped 0 bases and J dropped 3; count of bases not matched to a gene: 1. This CDR3 has 16 amino acids. Germline V lookup: CDR1 MNHNS, CDR2 SASEGT. The CDR3 region has the DNA TGTGCCAGCAGTGAAGCGGGGACTAGCGGCTACAATGAGCAGTTCTTC. Translated, it gives CASSEAGTSGYNEQFF.

V usage is TRBV4-3 and J usage is TRBJ2-1, with 16 bases fitting TRBD2. CDR1 and CDR2 (germline): LGHNA, YSLEER. The CDR3 length is 21 residues. With 4 bases clipped from V and 9 bases from J, the junction kept 21 bases outside the gene matches. CDR3 nucleotide sequence: TGCGCCAGCAGCCCCCCTCCCCCCGGGACTAGCGGGGGGGGGTATGGTTGTGAGCAGTTCTTC. It encodes CASSPPPPGTSGGGYGCEQFF.

This clone occurred once. The chain is built from TRBV10-3 and TRBJ2-2, with 9 bases that match TRBD2. The germline V gene encodes CDR1 ENHRY and CDR2 SYGVKD. The CDR3 sequence is 18 residues long. Trimming took 1 base from V and 0 from J; bases not matched to a gene: 6. CDR3 in amino acids: CAISELGVAGANTGELFF. As DNA, the CDR3 is TGTGCCATCAGTGAGTTGGGGGTAGCGGGAGCGAACACCGGGGAGCTGTTTTTT.

The chain joins TRBV7-2 to TRBJ1-1; D may be TRBD1 (5 bases). The CDR3 spans 17 residues. Looked up from germline, CDR1 is SGHTA and CDR2 is FQGNSA. Trimming removed 5 bases at V and 4 bases at J, with 23 bases between. The CDR3 reads CASSARGWAGYVTEAFF. In DNA form, the CDR3 reads TGTGCCAGCAGCGCCCGGGGGTGGGCAGGGTATGTCACTGAAGCTTTCTTT.

Regarding this clone: Germline and junction disagree at one end, which may indicate a read error. The identical CDR3 is also encoded by other nucleotide sequences in the sample. The rearrangement uses TRBV15 and TRBJ1-6; unclear D gene. The CDR3 spans 19 residues. The germline V gene encodes CDR1 LNHNV and CDR2 YYDKDF (reference sequence). The CDR3 here is CATRQSGPLRLSYNSPLHF. DNA for the CDR3: TGTGCCACCAGGCAAAGTGGTCCATTGAGACTCTCCTATAATTCCCCCCTCCACTTT.

The rearrangement links TRBV28 to TRBJ1-1; perhaps TRBD1 as D (6 bases). Germline V gene sequence: CDR1 MDHEN, CDR2 SYDVKM. The V end was cut by 7 bases, the J end by 10 bases, with 13 bases between. The CDR3 totals 11 residues. CDR3 loop: CASTRDRTAFF. CDR3 bases: TGTGCCAGCACCCGAGACAGGACAGCTTTCTTT.

About this clone: The sample contains more than one DNA sequence encoding this CDR3. This chain uses TRBV5-6 with TRBJ1-1; 8 bases fit TRBD1. CDR3 length equals 13 residues. With V trimmed by 4 bases and J by 3 bases, 2 bases remained unmatched. From germline, CDR1 is SGHDT and CDR2 YYEEEE. CDR3 region: CASSRTGYTEAFF. In DNA form, the CDR3 reads TGTGCCAGCAGCCGGACAGGGTACACTGAAGCTTTCTTT.